This TCR beta chain is from a study of blood T cell repertoires in COVID-19. Here immunoSEQ multiplex PCR was the method, and the copy in TCRdb shows in-frame clones only, minus some. The table lists under 200,000 clones, 65% to 85% of them singletons. V gave up 0 bases and J gave up 7 bases; unmatched junction bases: 4. The CDR3 extends over 16 amino acids. Germline V gene sequence: CDR1 MNHEY, CDR2 SVGEGT. This sequence joins TRBV6-2 or TRBV6-3 and TRBJ2-1; TRBD1 aligns across 12 bases. Sequencing used peripheral blood. The TCR was taken from a man aged 70 or older with active or convalescent COVID-19. CDR3 sequence (DNA): TGTGCCAGCAGTTACTCTAGGGACAGGGGGCGAAATGAGCAGTTCTTC. Its translation: CASSYSRDRGRNEQFF.